Listed below are T cell receptor beta chains from one sample, sequenced in a study of blood T cell repertoires in COVID-19. This table comes from immunoSEQ multiplex PCR, and its TCRdb copy is limited to in-frame clones, with some not included. The sample lists about 290,000 clones; about nine tenths were seen once. The sample taken for sequencing was peripheral blood. These receptors all come from a woman between 25 and 40 years old with active or convalescent COVID-19. Both conserved end residues are part of each CDR3. A D gene is named only where the DNA matches it firmly. Clone size is stated in some rows and not others, as once, few, many or a class when expanded.

D gene,J gene,clone size,V gene,CDR3 protein,CDR3 DNA
.,TRBJ1-2,.,TRBV24-1,CATSDSQGKHYYGYTF,TGTGCCACCAGTGACTCCCAGGGAAAGCACTACTATGGCTACACCTTC
TRBD1,TRBJ2-7,.,TRBV2,CARASRQGESYEQYF,TGTGCCAGGGCCTCCAGACAGGGGGAATCCTACGAGCAGTACTTC
.,TRBJ2-7,.,TRBV4-3,CASSQDRRGLSEQYF,TGCGCCAGCAGCCAAGATCGTAGGGGCCTCAGCGAGCAGTACTTC
TRBD1,TRBJ1-6,.,TRBV27,CASTLDRLANSPLHF,TGTGCCAGCACCCTGGACAGGTTGGCCAATTCACCCCTCCACTTT
.,TRBJ1-1,once,TRBV18,CASSHGQTPEAFF,TGTGCCAGCTCACACGGACAGACTCCTGAAGCTTTCTTT
TRBD1,TRBJ1-2,.,TRBV2,CASSLGQGDGYTF,TGTGCCAGCAGCCTGGGACAGGGAGATGGCTACACCTTC
.,TRBJ1-5,.,TRBV27,CASSLSLWQPQHF,.
TRBD2,TRBJ2-1,.,TRBV19,CASSIDAGVNEQFF,TGTGCCAGTAGTATAGACGCGGGGGTTAATGAGCAGTTCTTC
TRBD1,TRBJ2-1,.,TRBV6-5,CASSYQAVGTGRGQFF,TGTGCCAGCAGTTACCAAGCGGTGGGGACAGGCAGGGGGCAGTTCTTC
TRBD2,TRBJ2-5,.,TRBV7-9,CASSPRGGPQETQYF,TGTGCCAGCAGCCCCCGGGGGGGGCCCCAAGAGACCCAGTACTTC
.,TRBJ2-7,.,TRBV18,CASSLEVGSASYEQYF,TGTGCCAGCTCCCTCGAGGTGGGTTCTGCCTCCTACGAGCAGTACTTC
.,TRBJ1-5,.,TRBV9,CASSTRSIGSNQPQHF,TGTGCCAGCAGCACCCGGTCGATCGGTAGCAATCAGCCCCAGCATTTT
.,TRBJ1-4,.,TRBV12-3/TRBV12-4,CASSLAQGRLFF,TGTGCCAGCAGTTTAGCGCAGGGTAGACTGTTTTTT
TRBD1,TRBJ1-4,.,TRBV7-6,CASSPAGGWEKLFF,TGTGCCAGCAGCCCTGCAGGGGGCTGGGAAAAACTGTTTTTT
.,TRBJ1-4,.,TRBV21-1,CASSKEDREKLFF,TGTGCCAGCAGCAAAGAGGACAGAGAAAAACTGTTTTTT
TRBD1,TRBJ1-3,.,TRBV30,CAWSRDSRNTIYF,TGTGCCTGGAGTCGGGACAGCCGAAACACCATATATTTT
TRBD2,TRBJ2-5,.,TRBV9,CASSISGGRETQYF,TGTGCCAGCAGCATTAGCGGGGGAAGGGAGACCCAGTACTTC
.,TRBJ1-2,.,TRBV19,CASSPRYRDNYGYTF,TGTGCCAGTAGTCCTCGTTACAGGGACAACTATGGCTACACCTTC
.,TRBJ1-2,.,TRBV5-6,CASSFQGYGYTF,TGTGCCAGCAGCTTTCAGGGATACGGCTACACCTTC
.,TRBJ1-5,.,TRBV6-5,CASSPQGFSNQPQHF,TGTGCCAGCAGTCCTCAGGGGTTTAGCAATCAGCCCCAGCATTTT
TRBD1,TRBJ1-1,.,TRBV25-1,CASSESYRGTEAFF,TGTGCCAGCAGTGAATCCTACAGGGGCACTGAAGCTTTCTTT
.,TRBJ1-1,.,TRBV6-6,CASRSDSGNTEAFF,TGTGCCAGCAGATCGGACAGCGGGAACACTGAAGCTTTCTTT
.,TRBJ1-2,.,TRBV29-1,CSAGGSYGYTF,TGCAGCGCCGGAGGGAGCTATGGCTACACCTTC
TRBD1,TRBJ2-7,.,TRBV6-5,CASSRQGTYEQYF,TGTGCCAGCAGTCGACAGGGGACCTACGAGCAGTACTTC
TRBD1,TRBJ1-6,few,TRBV7-3,CASSLEDRGQSPLHF,TGTGCCAGCAGCCTAGAGGACAGGGGACAATCACCCCTCCACTTT
.,TRBJ1-2,once,TRBV12-3/TRBV12-4,CAIRGPSTGGYTF,TGTGCCATCCGCGGGCCCAGTACTGGTGGCTACACCTTC
TRBD1,TRBJ1-5,.,TRBV3-1/TRBV3-2,CASSPPKSRDRGKVGDQPQHF,TGTGCCAGCAGCCCCCCAAAAAGCCGGGACAGGGGAAAGGTAGGTGATCAGCCCCAGCATTTT